The 13 T cell receptor beta chains below all came from one sample that was sequenced in a study of T cells in Graves' hyperthyroidism and ophthalmopathy. The investigators amplified TCR beta CDR3 regions from RNA transcripts. The HTBI primer set served for first-round RT-PCR of the TCR CDR3. TCRdb passed the multiplex PCR reads through MiXCR, listing each CDR3 protein once. The sample shows under 300,000 distinct CDR3 sequences, roughly 22% of them seen only once. The sample comprised blood. Receptors were obtained from a man aged 25 to 45 with Graves' ophthalmopathy.

This clonotype was seen repeatedly, ten times or more. V and J are TRBV7-9 and TRBJ2-3, with TRBD2 matching 8 bases. The CDR3 is 15 amino acids. V shed 7 bases and J 5 bases; nucleotides not matched to a gene: 11. Germline V CDR1 and CDR2: SEHNR, FQNEAQ (reference sequence). The CDR3 is CASMERAGVGDTQYF. The CDR3 DNA follows: TGTGCCAGCATGGAGCGAGCGGGAGTTGGAGATACGCAGTATTTT.

The V call is TRBV28, the J call TRBJ2-1; perhaps TRBD2 as D (6 bases). The length of the CDR3 is 15 residues. V was pared by 1 base and J by 4 bases, with 11 bases between. The germline gives CDR1 MDHEN, CDR2 SYDVKM. The CDR3 nucleotides read TGTGCCAGCAGTTTATTGCCTAGCGCTTACAATGAGCAGTTCTTC. It yields the protein CASSLLPSAYNEQFF.

Ten or more counts support this clonotype. This chain connects TRBV2 to TRBJ2-7; D is unresolved. This CDR3 is built from 13 residues. Germline V gives CDR1 SNHLY, CDR2 FYNNEI. The V and J ends lost 4 bases and 0 bases respectively, with 7 bases between them. The DNA of the CDR3 is TGTGCCAGCAGTGTCTCGGTCTCCTACGAGCAGTACTTC. Protein sequence: CASSVSVSYEQYF.

This sequence joins TRBV20-1 and TRBJ1-2; 7 nucleotides line up with TRBD1. J gave up 6 bases and V 4 bases, and 8 bases lay outside the gene matches. CDR1 and CDR2 (germline): DFQATT, SNEGSKA (reference sequence). The CDR3 is made up of 13 amino acids. The CDR3 reads CSAKRGQGNGYTF. Written as DNA, the CDR3 is TGCAGTGCTAAGAGGGGGCAGGGGAATGGCTACACCTTC.

The sample holds many counts of this clonotype. CDR3 bases: TGTGCCTGGGAGGGTCGAAGGACTGAAGCTTTCTTT. It yields the protein CAWEGRRTEAFF. The chain employs TRBV30 and TRBJ1-1, with D hard to call. With 5 bases removed from V and 5 bases from J, the gap between germline ends came to 12 bases. The CDR3 contains 12 residues. The germline CDR1 and CDR2 sequences are GTSNPN and SVGIG (reference sequence).

This clonotype was seen many times. The V gene is TRBV20-1, the J gene TRBJ1-2, with TRBD1 matching 8 bases. The germline gives CDR1 DFQATT, CDR2 SNEGSKA (reference sequence). With 6 bases clipped from V and 8 bases from J, the junction kept 8 bases outside the gene matches. The CDR3 loop spans 12 amino acids. The CDR3 nucleotides read TGCAGTGCCAGTCAGGGGGCCGGGGGCTACACCTTC. Translating it yields CSASQGAGGYTF.

In its sample, this clonotype was seen a few times. The J gene is TRBJ2-1, the V gene TRBV27, with TRBD2 identical over 9 bases. The CDR3 covers 15 residues. V lost 2 bases, J lost 6 bases, and 5 bases stayed unmatched. Germline V gives CDR1 MNHEY, CDR2 SMNVEV (reference sequence). The DNA of the CDR3 is TGTGCCAGCAGTTTACGGCGGGAGGGCCCCAATGAGCAGTTCTTC. Translating it yields CASSLRREGPNEQFF.

This clonotype is a singleton in its sample. CDR3 sequence: CASEQGSYEQYF. The CDR3 DNA reads TGTGCCAGCGAGCAGGGTTCCTACGAGCAGTACTTC. The chain uses TRBV28 and TRBJ2-7, with a weak D call TRBD1 (5 bases). The CDR3 sequence is 12 residues long. CDR1 and CDR2 (germline): MDHEN, SYDVKM. Trimming stripped 8 bases from V and 1 base from J, with 9 bases between.

J is TRBJ2-7 and V is TRBV29-1, with TRBD1 matching 10 bases. J lost 4 bases, V lost 7 bases, and 4 bases had no gene match. CDR3 length: 12 amino acids. The germline gives CDR1 SQVTM, CDR2 ANQGSEA. For the CDR3, the DNA is TGCAGCGCCGGGACAGGGGCATACGAGCAGTACTTC. It is translated as CSAGTGAYEQYF.

V and J are TRBV20-1 and TRBJ1-1; D ambiguous. Germline V gene sequence: CDR1 DFQATT, CDR2 SNEGSKA (reference sequence). CDR3 length: 14 amino acids. V gave up 1 base and J gave up 3 bases, with 12 bases separating them. The CDR3 sequence is CSARGPQTHTEAFF. The CDR3 DNA reads TGCAGTGCTAGAGGGCCACAGACTCACACTGAAGCTTTCTTT.

The table lists this clonotype with a few counts. This sequence joins TRBV19 and TRBJ1-1, with no clear D. This CDR3 comprises 13 residues. Deletions cut 0 bases from V and 5 bases from J, with 7 bases between. Germline loops: CDR1 LNHDA, CDR2 SQIVND (reference sequence). The CDR3 coding sequence is TGTGCCAGTAGTATAGATTTACGGACTGAAGCTTTCTTT. Residues: CASSIDLRTEAFF.

This clonotype showed up many times. DNA for the CDR3: TGTGCCAGCAGCTTAGGATGGGGCGGACAGGGGGTAAGCAATGAGCAGTTCTTC. Protein: CASSLGWGGQGVSNEQFF. This chain links TRBV11-3 with TRBJ2-1, with 10 bases lining up with TRBD1. Losses at the gene ends were 1 base for V and 6 bases for J; bases not matched to a gene: 12. There are 18 residues in the CDR3. Germline V gene sequence: CDR1 SGHNT, CDR2 YENEEA.

This clonotype turned up a few times. This chain connects TRBV2 to TRBJ2-2; D is ambiguous. This CDR3 region has 14 residues. From germline, CDR1 is SNHLY and CDR2 FYNNEI. V was shortened by 6 bases and J by 0 bases, with 8 bases between the two germline ends. CDR3 bases: TGTGCCAGCAGGGGCGACACGAACACCGGGGAGCTGTTTTTT. Protein sequence: CASRGDTNTGELFF.